The T cell receptor beta chain under discussion was sequenced for a study of blood T cell repertoires in COVID-19. Study-wide context: Acute and convalescent COVID-19 samples came from the United States, Italy and Spain. PBMCs, B-cell-depleted T cells, or T cells provided the cDNA or gDNA that made up the material.

In the study's own analysis: Scientists estimated how many nucleated cells there were by amplifying reference gene primers. Clones were read by immunoSEQ multiplex PCR, and TCRdb kept only the in-frame ones, dropping some. The V and J calls and clone size were taken over from that table, and D and trimming were inferred from the DNA. Of 25,000 to 35,000 clones listed, around 87% are singletons. CDR3 length equals 15 residues. Germline V gene data show CDR1 as SGHTA and CDR2 as FQGTGA. With 4 bases removed from V and 5 bases from J, the gap between germline ends came to 17 bases. The sample comprised peripheral blood. The chain combines TRBV7-3 with TRBJ2-5; a weak D match, TRBD1 (5 bases). The clonotype originates from a man aged 55 to 70 with active COVID-19. The CDR3 is CASSSTSREGETQYF. The CDR3, as DNA: TGTGCCAGCAGCTCTACATCCAGGGAAGGGGAGACCCAGTACTTC.